This T cell receptor (beta chain) was recovered during a study of T cell changes during pregnancy in multiple sclerosis. The CDR3 has 14 amino acids. Per germline, CDR1 SSHAT and CDR2 FNYEAQ (reference sequence). V was clipped by 2 bases and J by 7 bases; unmatched bases: 4. The protocol was immunoSEQ multiplex PCR, while the TCRdb copy is restricted to in-frame clones and leaves out a portion. The sample includes over 50,000 clones, 88% of them seen just once. This receptor was identified in a female donor with multiple sclerosis, enrolled in a pregnancy study. The chain is built from TRBV7-7 and TRBJ2-2; TRBD2 matches 7 bases. The sequences come from peripheral blood, collected in the first trimester of pregnancy. The CDR3 DNA is TGTGCCAGCAGCTTAAGACTAGCCGACGGGGAGCTGTTTTTT. It encodes CASSLRLADGELFF.